The clone carrying this T cell receptor beta chain came up a few times. The antigen remains undetermined. The data were obtained in a study of vaccination and CD4 T cells after COVID-19. Trimming cost V 5 bases and J 5 bases, with 21 bases left between them. This CDR3 has 16 amino acids. Germline CDR1 and CDR2: LNHDA and SQIVND (reference sequence). The Oncomine TCR Beta short-read assay was applied to DNA of cultured CD4+ T cells. TCRdb recomputed calls from the PCR reads with MiXCR, one row per CDR3 protein. The sample holds under 8,000 distinct CDR3 sequences, 52% seen once. This sample's treatment: roughly ten-day PBMC culture with coronavirus spike peptide pools or control peptides (ViraFEST assay). Researchers collected the unexposed donor's CD4+ T cells before the COVID-19 pandemic (2011-2018).

Sequencing was done on a sample of CD4+ T cells from blood, cultured in vitro. This chain links TRBV19 with TRBJ1-2; D perhaps matches TRBD1 (6 bases). The TCR originated in a human donor in good health. The CDR3 DNA reads TGTGCCAGTAGTCCAACGCCCTCACAGGGAAGGTATGGCTACACCTTC. Amino acids: CASSPTPSQGRYGYTF. Full variable domain (outside the CDR3, taken from reference TRBV19 and TRBJ1-2): DGGITQSPKYLFRKEGQNVTLSCEQNLNHDAMYWYRQDPGQGLRLIYYSQIVNDFQKGDIAEGYSVSREKKESFPLTVTSAQKNPTAFYLCASSPTPSQGRYGYTFGSGTRLTVV.